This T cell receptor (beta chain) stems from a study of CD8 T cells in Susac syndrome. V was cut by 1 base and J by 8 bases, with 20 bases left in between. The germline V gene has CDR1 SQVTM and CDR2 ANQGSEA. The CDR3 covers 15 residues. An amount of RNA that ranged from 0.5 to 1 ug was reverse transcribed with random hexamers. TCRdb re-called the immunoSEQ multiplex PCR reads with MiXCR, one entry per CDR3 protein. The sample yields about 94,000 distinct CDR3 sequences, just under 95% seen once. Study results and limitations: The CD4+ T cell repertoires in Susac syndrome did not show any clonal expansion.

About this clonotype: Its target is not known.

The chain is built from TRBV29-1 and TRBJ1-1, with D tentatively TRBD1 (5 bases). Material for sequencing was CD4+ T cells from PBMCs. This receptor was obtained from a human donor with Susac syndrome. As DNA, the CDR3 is TGCAGCGTTGAAGGTGGTCGGGGCCAGTTCACCGAAGCTTTCTTT. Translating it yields CSVEGGRGQFTEAFF.